The rows below give T cell receptor beta chains drawn from one sample of a study of cytomegalovirus exposure and HLA in healthy donors. Using immunoSEQ multiplex PCR, the repertoire was profiled, and TCRdb retains in-frame clones only, with some absent. This sample has roughly 130,000 clones, with 85% to 90% found just once. What was sequenced was PBMCs. All receptors derive from a man under 40 in good health and CMV-seronegative. Each CDR3 is given with its conserved first and last residue. D genes are given only for firm matches. The size of a clone is reported for some rows only, either as once, few or many, or as a class for expanded clones.

j_gene | d_gene | v_gene | abundance | CDR3nt | CDR3aa
TRBJ2-1 | NA | TRBV5-4 | NA | TGTGCCAGCAGCTGGCAGGGGAGTGGGAATGAGCAGTTCTTC | CASSWQGSGNEQFF
TRBJ1-1 | NA | TRBV19 | NA | TGTGCCAGTAGGGCCCCCCTAGGAGGTGGGAACACTGAAGCTTTCTTT | CASRAPLGGGNTEAFF
TRBJ2-7 | NA | TRBV29-1 | NA | TGCAGCGTTGAAGATTTGACAGTGCAAGACGAGCAGTACTTC | CSVEDLTVQDEQYF
TRBJ1-2 | TRBD1 | TRBV5-1 | NA | TGCGCCAGCAGCTCCTCAGACAGGGGGCTTGGCTACACCTTC | CASSSSDRGLGYTF
TRBJ1-2 | TRBD1 | TRBV7-2 | NA | TGTGCCAGCAGCTTTGGGACAGGGAGGAAATTAGGCTACACCTTC | CASSFGTGRKLGYTF
TRBJ2-7 | NA | TRBV19 | NA | TGTGCCAGTAGTATAGCCGGGCCAGGAGGCTTCTCCTACGAGCAGTACTTC | CASSIAGPGGFSYEQYF
TRBJ2-1 | TRBD2 | TRBV11-2 | NA | TGTGCCAGCAGCTCGCCGGGACTAGCGGTGTACAATGAGCAGTTCTTC | CASSSPGLAVYNEQFF
TRBJ2-1 | TRBD2 | TRBV5-1 | NA | TGCGCCAGCAGCACCCGACTAGCGGGGCGGGCGAATGAGCAGTTCTTC | CASSTRLAGRANEQFF
TRBJ2-5 | TRBD2 | TRBV9 | NA | TGTGCCAGCAGCCTAGGACTAGCAGCCCAAGAGACCCAGTACTTC | CASSLGLAAQETQYF
TRBJ2-7 | NA | TRBV11-2 | NA | TGTGCCAGCAGCTTAGATAGACAGTCCTACGAGCAGTACTTC | CASSLDRQSYEQYF
TRBJ2-7 | NA | TRBV21-1 | NA | TGTGCCAGCAGCAAAGATCTAGCGGGAGGAGGGGAGCAGTACTTC | CASSKDLAGGGEQYF
TRBJ2-2 | TRBD2 | TRBV10-3 | NA | TGTGCCATCAGTGCCTTACTAGCGGGAGGTATCGGGGAGCTGTTTTTT | CAISALLAGGIGELFF
TRBJ1-1 | NA | TRBV2 | NA | TGTGCCAGCAGGGCGGCAGGGATAGGCACTGAAGCTTTCTTT | CASRAAGIGTEAFF
TRBJ2-7 | NA | TRBV5-1 | NA | TGCGCCAGCAGCTTGGCCTTCACTAGTTCCCCCTCCGAGCAGTACTTC | CASSLAFTSSPSEQYF
TRBJ2-3 | TRBD2 | TRBV14 | NA | TGTGCCAGCAGCCCGGCTACTAGCGGGAGGACAGATACGCAGTATTTT | CASSPATSGRTDTQYF
TRBJ2-6 | TRBD1 | TRBV7-3 | NA | TGTGCCAGCAGCTGGACAGGTACCCCCTCTGGGGCCAACGTCCTGACTTTC | CASSWTGTPSGANVLTF
TRBJ2-7 | TRBD1 | TRBV7-2 | NA | TGTGCCAGCAGCTGGGACAGGGCCTCCTACGAGCAGTACTTC | CASSWDRASYEQYF
TRBJ1-1 | TRBD1 | TRBV11-1 | NA | TGTGCCAGCAGCCTGGACAGGGGGCTAAACACTGAAGCTTTCTTT | CASSLDRGLNTEAFF
TRBJ1-4 | NA | TRBV5-1 | once | TGCGCCAGCAGCATAGGACGGACTCAAAATGAAAAACTGTTTTTT | CASSIGRTQNEKLFF
TRBJ2-3 | TRBD2 | TRBV7-9 | NA | TGTGCCAGCAGCTTAATAATAGCGGGAGGCGCAGATACGCAGTATTTT | CASSLIIAGGADTQYF
TRBJ1-5 | NA | TRBV5-6 | few | TGTGCCAGCAGCTTCTTAGGGGGAGAGGGTCAGCCCCAGCATTTT | CASSFLGGEGQPQHF
TRBJ2-1 | NA | TRBV5-4 | NA | TGTGCCAGCAGTGAGACTAACTCCTACAATGAGCAGTTCTTC | CASSETNSYNEQFF
TRBJ2-5 | TRBD1 | TRBV6-1 | NA | TGTGCCAGCAGTGAACCCACCGGGACAGTTAAAGAGACCCAGTACTTC | CASSEPTGTVKETQYF